This entry lists 23 T cell receptor beta chains sequenced from one sample in a study of blood T cells in healthy people across ages. A second PCR, run for about 7 to 11 cycles, used a sample-barcoded 5' primer plus a J-beta primer mix. TCRdb re-analysed the 5' RACE reads in MiXCR, keeping a single row per CDR3 protein. The sample lists more than 800,000 distinct CDR3 sequences, over 35% seen once, with 18% in the top ten. Sequencing used blood. The source is a woman aged 55-69 years in good health.

The chain employs TRBV7-3 and TRBJ2-1; D is perhaps TRBD2 (5 bases). The germline CDR1 and CDR2 sequences are SGHTA and FQGTGA. Trimming took off 3 bases at V and 12 bases at J, with 21 bases between the two ends. The CDR3 has 15 residues. CDR3 protein: CASSLESRSPRGQFF. CDR3 DNA: TGTGCCAGCAGCTTGGAGAGCAGGTCGCCCCGGGGGCAGTTCTTC.

The chain uses TRBV3-1 and TRBJ2-2; the D is unclear. V was clipped by 0 bases and J by 9 bases, with 11 bases between them. This CDR3 spans 14 amino acids. CDR1 and CDR2 (germline): LGHDT, YNNKEL (reference sequence). CDR3 residues: CASSQDLRLRELFF. Here the CDR3 DNA reads TGTGCCAGCAGCCAAGATCTCAGGTTAAGGGAGCTGTTTTTT.

The J gene is TRBJ1-1, the V gene TRBV6-1; D is ambiguous. The CDR3 runs to 13 residues. V lost 3 bases and J 1 base, leaving 6 bases between the germline ends. Germline V gene sequence: CDR1 MNHNS, CDR2 SASEGT. The CDR3 loop reads CASSDGSNTEAFF. For the CDR3, the DNA is TGTGCCAGCAGTGACGGCTCGAACACTGAAGCTTTCTTT.

This chain joins TRBV11-1 and TRBJ2-3; D uncertain. CDR3 length: 14 amino acids. Germline CDR1 SGHAT, CDR2 FQDESV (reference sequence). V was clipped by 5 bases and J by 2 bases, with 11 bases between them. The CDR3, as DNA: TGTGCCAGCAGCCCCCCGAGATCCACAGATACGCAGTATTTT. Encoded protein: CASSPPRSTDTQYF.

The chain has TRBV12-3 or TRBV12-4 and TRBJ2-5; tentatively, D is TRBD2 (5 bases). The last part of the DNA fits TRBJ2-4 better; the J call may be wrong. This CDR3 has 14 residues. The CDR3 is CASSLVGLVNIQYF. The DNA of the CDR3 is TGTGCCAGCAGTTTGGTCGGACTCGTTAACATTCAGTACTTC.

V gene TRBV5-1 combines with J gene TRBJ2-2; D is unresolved. CDR1 and CDR2 (germline): SGHRS, YFSETQ. The CDR3 totals 12 residues. With 2 bases removed from V and 7 bases from J, the gap between germline ends came to 6 bases. CDR3 amino acids: CASSFPVGELFF. In DNA, the CDR3 is TGCGCCAGCAGCTTTCCCGTCGGGGAGCTGTTTTTT.

This chain connects TRBV6-6 to TRBJ2-1; 11 nucleotides line up with TRBD2. The V and J ends lost 8 bases and 7 bases, in that order; junction bases with no gene match: 13. The CDR3 has 16 residues. Germline-derived CDR1 and CDR2 are MNHNY and SVGAGI (reference sequence). The CDR3 sequence is CASVWTSGFGPNEQFF. DNA for the CDR3: TGTGCCAGCGTCTGGACTAGCGGGTTTGGCCCGAATGAGCAGTTCTTC.

The chain employs TRBV28 and TRBJ2-7, with TRBD1 as a possible D gene (5 bases). Germline V CDR1 and CDR2: MDHEN, SYDVKM. This CDR3 is 14 amino acids long. The V end lost 10 bases, the J end lost 6 bases, and 22 bases lay between the germline ends. CDR3 amino acids: CATYSVVPRGEQYF. In nucleotides, the CDR3 is TGTGCCACCTACTCTGTTGTGCCTAGGGGCGAGCAGTACTTC.

This chain connects TRBV12-3 or TRBV12-4 to TRBJ2-2, with no clear D. Trimming left V 6 bases short and J 4 bases short, with 15 bases between. The CDR3 loop spans 15 amino acids. The CDR3 here is CASSPNLGSTGELFF. The CDR3 DNA reads as TGTGCCAGCAGCCCGAATCTGGGATCCACCGGGGAGCTGTTTTTT.

The chain joins TRBV6-2 or TRBV6-3 to TRBJ2-5, with 13 bases matching TRBD2. The CDR3 loop spans 15 amino acids. V shed 8 bases and J 11 bases; nucleotides not matched to a gene: 14. From germline, CDR1 is MNHEY and CDR2 SVGEGT. The CDR3 is CASQSGTSGISEQYF. CDR3 nucleotide sequence: TGTGCCAGCCAAAGCGGGACTAGCGGGATCAGTGAGCAGTACTTC.

The V gene is TRBV27, the J gene TRBJ2-3, with 8 bases lining up with TRBD1. Germline-derived CDR1 and CDR2 are MNHEY and SMNVEV (reference sequence). V was pared by 6 bases and J by 4 bases, with 12 bases of the junction left unmatched. This CDR3 has 16 residues. CDR3: CASRVDRVVSPDTQYF. The CDR3 bases are TGTGCCAGCAGAGTGGACAGGGTTGTGAGCCCAGATACGCAGTATTTT.

The chain combines TRBV6-5 with TRBJ2-5; D may match TRBD1 or TRBD2 (5 bases each). The J call is doubtful: the DNA matches TRBJ2-7 better. CDR1 and CDR2 (germline): MNHEY, SVGAGI. There are 15 residues in the CDR3. CDR3 nucleotide sequence: TGTGCCAGCAGTTACCGACCCGTTCGGGACCACGAGCAGTACTTC. Protein sequence: CASSYRPVRDHEQYF.

This clonotype has more than one count but fewer than ten. This sequence joins TRBV5-5 and TRBJ2-1, with D hard to call. Germline-derived CDR1 and CDR2 are SGHKS and YYEKEE (reference sequence). V was clipped by 0 bases and J by 3 bases, with 7 bases between them. The CDR3 has 14 residues. CDR3 nucleotide sequence: TGTGCCAGCAGCTTGGTGGGCAACTACAATGAGCAGTTCTTC. It yields the protein CASSLVGNYNEQFF.

The chain joins TRBV7-9 to TRBJ2-3, with a possible D match to TRBD2 (6 bases). This CDR3 region has 13 residues. Trimming shortened V by 0 bases and J by 11 bases, and 12 bases separated the two germline ends. CDR1 is SEHNR, CDR2 FQNEAQ, per germline (reference sequence). CDR3 amino acids: CASSLAGGELQYF. In DNA, the CDR3 is TGTGCCAGCAGCTTAGCGGGCGGGGAATTGCAGTATTTT. The full variable domain, rest sourced from reference TRBV7-9 and TRBJ2-3, is DTGVSQNPRHKITKRGQNVTFRCDPISEHNRLYWYRQTLGQGPEFLTYFQNEAQLEKSRLLSDRFSAERPKGSFSTLEIQRTEQGDSAMYLCASSLAGGELQYFGPGTRLTVL.

Comments on this clonotype: A junction boundary mismatches the germline segment, possibly from a read error. The chain is built from TRBV12-3 or TRBV12-4 and TRBJ2-6, with D possibly being TRBD1 (6 bases). The CDR3 contains 16 residues. The CDR3 DNA reads TGTGCCAGCAGTTTAACAGGGTTGGCTGGGGCCCACGTCCTGACTTTC. This codes for CASSLTGLAGAHVLTF.

This clonotype was observed a few times. The gene calls are TRBV10-2 and TRBJ2-1; 8 positions agree with TRBD2. The length of the CDR3 is 15 residues. V shed 4 bases, J shed 8 bases, and the junction held 10 bases outside the gene matches. Looked up from germline, CDR1 is WSHSY and CDR2 is SAAADI. The CDR3 spells CASSVTAGDPYEQFF. The CDR3 nucleotides read TGCGCCAGCAGTGTGACAGCGGGAGATCCCTATGAGCAGTTCTTC.

The gene calls are TRBV15 and TRBJ2-5; TRBD2 matches at 9 bases. J was trimmed by 5 bases and V by 0 bases; bases with no gene match: 4. Germline-derived CDR1 and CDR2 are LNHNV and YYDKDF (reference sequence). This CDR3 spans 15 amino acids. The CDR3 DNA reads TGTGCCACCAGCAGAGACCCCGGACTAGCGGAGACCCAGTACTTC. As protein: CATSRDPGLAETQYF.

V is TRBV28 and J is TRBJ1-2, with 7 bases that match TRBD1. Germline values: CDR1 MDHEN, CDR2 SYDVKM. The CDR3 is made up of 13 amino acids. The trim removed 8 bases at V and 3 bases at J, leaving 6 bases unmatched. CDR3 loop: CASGLRGDYGYTF. In nucleotides, the CDR3 is TGTGCCAGCGGTCTCAGGGGGGACTATGGCTACACCTTC.

The chain couples TRBV2 to TRBJ2-5; 8 bases are a match to TRBD2. With 7 bases clipped from V and 2 bases from J, the junction kept 9 bases outside the gene matches. The germline gives CDR1 SNHLY, CDR2 FYNNEI. The length of the CDR3 is 15 residues. This CDR3 is CASIAASGLQETQYF. CDR3 nucleotide sequence: TGTGCCAGCATAGCGGCTAGCGGGCTTCAAGAGACCCAGTACTTC. The whole variable domain, remainder taken from reference TRBV2 and TRBJ2-5, is EPEVTQTPSHQVTQMGQEVILRCVPISNHLYFYWYRQILGQKVEFLVSFYNNEISEKSEIFDDQFSVERPDGSNFTLKIRSTKLEDSAMYFCASIAASGLQETQYFGPGTRLLVL.

The rearrangement joins TRBV6-4 to TRBJ2-3, with a tentative D call TRBD2 (6 bases). Germline loops: CDR1 MRHNA, CDR2 SNTAGT. Trimming removed 9 bases from V and 5 bases from J, with 15 bases in between. CDR3 length equals 13 residues. The CDR3 reads CASQGEEGDTQYF. In DNA form, the CDR3 reads TGTGCCAGTCAGGGAGAGGAGGGAGATACGCAGTATTTT.

This clonotype is categorized as medium-sized. The genes are TRBV7-3 and TRBJ2-5, with D possibly being TRBD2 (5 bases). The CDR3 covers 15 residues. Trimming stripped 0 bases from V and 5 bases from J, with 13 bases between. Per the germline V gene, CDR1 is SGHTA and CDR2 is FQGTGA. The CDR3 sequence is CASSLTAGAGETQYF. The CDR3 DNA reads as TGTGCCAGCAGCTTAACCGCGGGTGCCGGCGAGACCCAGTACTTC.

The rearrangement uses TRBV7-9 and TRBJ2-1; unclear D gene. There are 13 residues in the CDR3. Germline values: CDR1 SEHNR, CDR2 FQNEAQ (reference sequence). V lost 5 bases to trimming and J lost 1 base, with 6 bases between them. The CDR3 DNA follows: TGTGCCAGCAGCAACGATTCCTACAATGAGCAGTTCTTC. As protein: CASSNDSYNEQFF.

The sample holds a few counts of this clonotype. The V and J genes are TRBV25-1 and TRBJ1-1; D is perhaps TRBD1 (5 bases). CDR1 MGHDK and CDR2 SYGVNS come from the germline V gene. This CDR3 has 14 residues. V lost 4 bases and J lost 6, with 15 bases in between. CDR3 sequence reads: CASSVVAGTAEAFF. The CDR3, as DNA: TGTGCCAGCAGTGTGGTGGCAGGGACGGCTGAAGCTTTCTTT.